This T cell receptor (beta chain) was obtained from a study of control samples from healthy donors and cancer patients. Data came from immunoSEQ multiplex PCR; TCRdb stores just in-frame clones and leaves some out. The repertoire holds roughly 80,000 clones, with 85% to 95% as singletons. The germline V gene encodes CDR1 MDHEN and CDR2 SYDVKM. With 6 bases removed from V and 8 bases from J, the gap between germline ends came to 22 bases. This CDR3 is built from 15 residues. The sequence was obtained from a woman aged 60-75 years in good health. The sequencing sample was made of blood. The chain joins TRBV28 to TRBJ1-1; no clear D. CDR3 region: CASRVNYEGTTEAFF. CDR3 nucleotides: TGTGCCAGCAGGGTCAACTACGAGGGTACTACGGAAGCTTTCTTT.